What follows are 29 T cell receptor beta chains derived from one specimen sequenced in a study of blood T cell repertoires in COVID-19. Assay: immunoSEQ multiplex PCR; the TCRdb copy retains only in-frame clones and omits some. In the table there are 150,000 to 200,000 clones, roughly 86% of which are singletons. The sequenced sample consisted of peripheral blood. These receptors came from a woman younger than 45 with active or convalescent COVID-19.

This chain links TRBV6-1 with TRBJ1-6; 8 bases match TRBD1. This CDR3 contains 16 residues. V dropped 4 bases and J dropped 9; count of bases not matched to a gene: 11. Germline assignment: CDR1 MNHNS and CDR2 SASEGT. CDR3 sequence reads: CASSGPLMDRASPLHF. CDR3 bases: TGTGCCAGCAGTGGTCCCCTGATGGACAGGGCTTCACCCCTCCACTTT.

The V and J genes are TRBV11-3 and TRBJ2-3; TRBD2 might be the D (6 bases). The CDR3 spans 16 residues. Trimming shortened V by 3 bases and J by 8 bases, and 21 bases separated the two germline ends. Germline loops: CDR1 SGHNT, CDR2 YENEEA. The CDR3 here is CASSFPGAGIGVTQYF. The CDR3 bases are TGTGCCAGCAGCTTCCCTGGGGCGGGGATAGGGGTTACGCAGTATTTT.

This clone was seen only a few times. This chain joins TRBV7-8 and TRBJ1-1, with 8 bases lining up with TRBD1. Germline V gives CDR1 SGHVS, CDR2 FQNEAQ. V shed 4 bases, J shed 7 bases, and the junction held 11 bases outside the gene matches. This CDR3 is 15 amino acids long. CDR3 DNA sequence: TGTGCCAGCAGCTCGAACCCAATTGGACAGGGTGAAGCTTTCTTT. Translation gives CASSSNPIGQGEAFF.

This clone appeared a few times. V usage is TRBV2 and J usage is TRBJ1-1; a weak D match, TRBD1 (6 bases). The CDR3 covers 15 residues. V gave up 8 bases and J gave up 1 base, with 17 bases separating them. Germline CDR1 SNHLY, CDR2 FYNNEI. In nucleotides, the CDR3 is TGTGCCAGCGTTACAGGGCAGCGGGAGAACACTGAAGCTTTCTTT. Residues: CASVTGQRENTEAFF. Full variable domain (missing parts from reference TRBV2 and TRBJ1-1): EPEVTQTPSHQVTQMGQEVILRCVPISNHLYFYWYRQILGQKVEFLVSFYNNEISEKSEIFDDQFSVERPDGSNFTLKIRSTKLEDSAMYFCASVTGQRENTEAFFGQGTRLTVV.

The chain joins TRBV19 to TRBJ1-5; D gene ambiguous. The V gene's germline CDR1 is LNHDA and CDR2 SQIVND (reference sequence). CDR3 length: 14 residues. V was trimmed by 10 bases and J by 4 bases, leaving 17 bases between them. The CDR3 reads CATQPQAINQPQHF. In DNA form, the CDR3 reads TGTGCCACACAGCCGCAGGCGATTAATCAGCCCCAGCATTTT.

This rearrangement joins TRBV2 to TRBJ2-5; 10 bases line up with TRBD2. This CDR3 is built from 14 residues. V shed 8 bases and J 3 bases; nucleotides not matched to a gene: 6. Germline V lookup: CDR1 SNHLY, CDR2 FYNNEI. DNA of the CDR3: TGTGCCAGCGGGGATCTAGCGGGGGAAGAGACCCAGTACTTC. This translates into CASGDLAGEETQYF. The full variable domain, in which reference TRBV2 and TRBJ2-5 provide the parts outside the CDR3, is EPEVTQTPSHQVTQMGQEVILRCVPISNHLYFYWYRQILGQKVEFLVSFYNNEISEKSEIFDDQFSVERPDGSNFTLKIRSTKLEDSAMYFCASGDLAGEETQYFGPGTRLLVL.

This rearrangement joins TRBV2 to TRBJ1-1; D might be TRBD1 (6 bases). The V and J ends lost 10 bases and 6 bases respectively, with 24 bases between them. The CDR3 is made up of 15 amino acids. Germline CDR1 is SNHLY and CDR2 is FYNNEI. CDR3 residues: CATTWGGAGDAEAFF. DNA for the CDR3: TGTGCCACAACGTGGGGGGGGGCAGGTGACGCTGAAGCTTTCTTT.

In its sample, this clone was seen once. The rearrangement links TRBV27 to TRBJ2-7; the match to TRBD2 covers 7 bases. This CDR3 is 16 amino acids long. The V segment lost 4 bases and the J segment 2 bases; nucleotides outside the gene matches: 11. CDR1 and CDR2 from the germline V gene are MNHEY and SMNVEV (reference sequence). Written as DNA, the CDR3 is TGTGCCAGCAGTTCCACACCGGGACTATATCCCTACGAGCAGTACTTC. Its translation: CASSSTPGLYPYEQYF.

The chain combines TRBV3-1 (or the pseudogene TRBV3-2) with TRBJ2-5, with unresolved D. This CDR3 region has 13 residues. Germline-derived CDR1 and CDR2 are LGHDT and YNNKEL (reference sequence). V was clipped by 7 bases and J by 5 bases, with 14 bases between them. The CDR3 protein is CASMTPYGETQYF. The DNA of the CDR3 is TGTGCCAGCATGACACCATATGGGGAGACCCAGTACTTC.

The chain combines TRBV15 with TRBJ2-5; D possibly corresponds to TRBD2 (6 bases). The V and J ends lost 0 bases and 4 bases respectively, with 9 bases between them. CDR3 length equals 14 residues. From germline, CDR1 is LNHNV and CDR2 YYDKDF (reference sequence). In DNA, the CDR3 is TGTGCCACCAGCAGAGATACAGCGGGAGAGACCCAGTACTTC. It yields the protein CATSRDTAGETQYF.

This clone was counted between two and nine times. The CDR3 protein is CASSLQQGWSEKLFF. The CDR3 DNA reads TGCGCCAGCAGCTTACAACAGGGGTGGAGTGAAAAACTGTTTTTT. The V and J genes are TRBV5-1 and TRBJ1-4, with 7 bases fitting TRBD1. This CDR3 spans 15 amino acids. With V trimmed by 2 bases and J by 7 bases, 8 bases remained unmatched. From germline, CDR1 is SGHRS and CDR2 YFSETQ.

The chain employs TRBV5-4 and TRBJ2-1; D is undetermined. The CDR3 sequence is 16 residues long. With 3 bases removed from V and 0 bases from J, the gap between germline ends came to 13 bases. Germline lookup yields CDR1 SGHNT and CDR2 YYREEE (reference sequence). In DNA form, the CDR3 reads TGTGCCAGCAGCTCTCGAGGAATTAGCTCCTACAATGAGCAGTTCTTC. It encodes CASSSRGISSYNEQFF.

In DNA, the CDR3 is TGTGCCAGCTCACGCGGACAGGGGACTAATGAAAAACTGTTTTTT. Residues: CASSRGQGTNEKLFF. The chain recombines TRBV18 with TRBJ1-4; 9 nucleotides agree with TRBD1. The J segment lost 2 bases and the V segment lost 4 bases, leaving 2 bases of the junction unmatched. The germline gives CDR1 KGHSH, CDR2 LQKENI. The CDR3 has 15 amino acids.

The chain joins TRBV27 to TRBJ1-4; no reliable D call. Trimming removed 2 bases from V and 3 bases from J, with 4 bases in between. Per the germline V gene, CDR1 is MNHEY and CDR2 is SMNVEV (reference sequence). There are 13 residues in the CDR3. The CDR3: CASSLRANEKLFF. In nucleotides, the CDR3 is TGTGCCAGCAGTTTACGGGCTAATGAAAAACTGTTTTTT.

The chain has TRBV28 and TRBJ1-3; the D is unclear. The CDR3 totals 15 residues. The germline V gene encodes CDR1 MDHEN and CDR2 SYDVKM. V lost 5 bases and J 0 bases, leaving 11 bases between the germline ends. CDR3 loop: CASSPRIASGNTIYF. CDR3 in DNA: TGTGCCAGCAGTCCGCGTATCGCCTCTGGAAACACCATATATTTT.

This clone was counted a single time. This rearrangement joins TRBV5-5 to TRBJ1-2; 7 positions match TRBD1. This CDR3 region has 17 residues. V shed 4 bases, J shed 0 bases, and the junction held 12 bases outside the gene matches. The V gene's germline CDR1 is SGHKS and CDR2 YYEKEE (reference sequence). For the CDR3, the DNA is TGTGCCAGCAGCCCCGTGGAGGGGGCCGCTACTAACTATGGCTACACCTTC. Translating gives CASSPVEGAATNYGYTF.

Only a few counts were recorded for this clone. The CDR3 DNA reads as TGTGCCAGCAGTTTAACGACAGGGTGGGACATTCAGTACTTC. Amino acids: CASSLTTGWDIQYF. This chain connects TRBV27 to TRBJ2-4; 7 positions match TRBD1. CDR1 MNHEY and CDR2 SMNVEV come from the germline V gene (reference sequence). Trimming removed 2 bases from V and 8 bases from J; junction bases left unmatched: 6. The CDR3 is made up of 14 amino acids.

V gene TRBV27 combines with J gene TRBJ1-5, with D possibly being TRBD1 (5 bases). Germline CDR1 MNHEY, CDR2 SMNVEV (reference sequence). The CDR3 sequence is 16 residues long. V gave up 5 bases and J gave up 0 bases, with 14 bases separating them. Written as DNA, the CDR3 is TGTGCCAGCAGTCGGGACTCTGGTTATAGCAATCAGCCCCAGCATTTT. It specifies CASSRDSGYSNQPQHF.

This clone was observed a single time. The V call is TRBV5-8, the J call TRBJ2-3; 16 bases match TRBD2. After removal of 7 bases from V and 5 bases from J, the junction contained 10 bases not matched to a gene. This CDR3 spans 17 amino acids. Germline V gene data show CDR1 as SGHTS and CDR2 as YDEGEE. The CDR3 sequence: CASSTGTSGGAVDTQYF. DNA for the CDR3: TGTGCCAGCTCTACCGGGACTAGCGGGGGGGCAGTAGATACGCAGTATTTT.

This chain connects TRBV5-4 to TRBJ2-7, with 8 bases identical to TRBD2. This CDR3 spans 14 amino acids. Germline CDR1 SGHNT, CDR2 YYREEE (reference sequence). V lost 4 bases and J lost 5; bases outside the gene matches: 8. The CDR3 loop is CASSQGLEYDEQYF. CDR3 coding DNA: TGTGCCAGCAGCCAGGGACTAGAGTATGACGAGCAGTACTTC. The entire variable domain, with the rest obtained from reference TRBV5-4 and TRBJ2-7, is as follows: ETGVTQSPTHLIKTRGQQVTLRCSSQSGHNTVSWYQQALGQGPQFIFQYYREEENGRGNFPPRFSGLQFPNYSSELNVNALELDDSALYLCASSQGLEYDEQYFGPGTRLTVT.

This chain links TRBV7-9 with TRBJ2-5; D unclear. With 1 base removed from V and 7 bases from J, the gap between germline ends came to 7 bases. The CDR3 length is 12 residues. The germline V gene has CDR1 SEHNR and CDR2 FQNEAQ (reference sequence). The CDR3 coding sequence is TGTGCCAGCAGCTTAGACTCGCTGACCCAGTACTTC. It specifies CASSLDSLTQYF.

The genes are TRBV11-3 and TRBJ1-4, with D maybe TRBD1 (6 bases). V was trimmed by 3 bases and J by 0 bases, leaving 11 bases between them. CDR3 length: 16 residues. Germline V gives CDR1 SGHNT, CDR2 YENEEA. CDR3 DNA sequence: TGTGCCAGCAGCTTGACAGGAGTTGCAACTAATGAAAAACTGTTTTTT. This codes for CASSLTGVATNEKLFF.

The chain carries TRBV6-5 and TRBJ1-2; D is possibly TRBD1 (5 bases). Trimming took 2 bases from V and 5 from J, leaving 12 bases between them. Per the germline V gene, CDR1 is MNHEY and CDR2 is SVGAGI. The CDR3 runs 14 residues. The CDR3 nucleotides are TGTGCCAGCAGTTACGCGGGGACGGGATATGGCTACACCTTC. This sequence encodes CASSYAGTGYGYTF.

This clone showed up just once. The rearrangement links TRBV4-1 to TRBJ2-1; no firm D call. The CDR3 covers 15 residues. Trimming cost V 1 base and J 7 bases, with 14 bases left between them. Germline V gene data show CDR1 as MGHRA and CDR2 as YSYEKL. This CDR3 reads CASSQGFTVANEQFF. CDR3 bases: TGCGCCAGCAGCCAAGGGTTCACGGTAGCTAATGAGCAGTTCTTC.

The rearrangement joins TRBV5-1 to TRBJ2-3; 9 positions match TRBD2. There are 19 residues in the CDR3. The J segment lost 2 bases and the V segment lost 0 bases, leaving 13 bases of the junction unmatched. The V gene's germline CDR1 is SGHRS and CDR2 YFSETQ. DNA of the CDR3: TGCGCCAGCAGCTTGGAAGGGTCTAGCGGGGCGGCCCTCACAGATACGCAGTATTTT. Its translation is CASSLEGSSGAALTDTQYF.

The V gene is TRBV6-5, the J gene TRBJ1-2; perhaps TRBD1 as D (5 bases). Germline V lookup: CDR1 MNHEY, CDR2 SVGAGI. The CDR3 has 13 amino acids. V was pared by 2 bases and J by 6 bases, with 10 bases between. CDR3 residues: CASSYLGGDGYTF. The CDR3 bases are TGTGCCAGCAGTTACCTGGGGGGGGATGGCTACACCTTC.

V gene TRBV7-9 combines with J gene TRBJ1-3; tentatively, D is TRBD1 (5 bases). The germline V and J ends were trimmed by 1 base and 0 bases, with 10 bases remaining between them. Germline V gives CDR1 SEHNR, CDR2 FQNEAQ (reference sequence). This CDR3 comprises 16 residues. The CDR3 region has the DNA TGTGCCAGCAGCTTAGGGGCAGGGTCCTCTGGAAACACCATATATTTT. This sequence encodes CASSLGAGSSGNTIYF.

This clone was counted once. J is TRBJ1-1 and V is TRBV5-1; D is possibly TRBD1 (5 bases). The length of the CDR3 is 15 residues. The germline CDR1 and CDR2 sequences are SGHRS and YFSETQ. V was cut by 4 bases and J by 0 bases, with 13 bases left in between. The CDR3 region is CASSPVGGLNTEAFF. The CDR3 DNA is TGCGCCAGCAGCCCGGTCGGGGGGTTGAACACTGAAGCTTTCTTT.

The chain joins TRBV5-4 to TRBJ2-7, with 12 bases lining up with TRBD2. Trimming removed 1 base from V and 5 bases from J; junction bases left unmatched: 10. Germline V gene data show CDR1 as SGHNT and CDR2 as YYREEE (reference sequence). The CDR3 runs to 17 residues. The CDR3 DNA reads TGTGCCAGCAGCTTGACTCGACTAGCGGGAGAGACCCACGAGCAGTACTTC. This codes for CASSLTRLAGETHEQYF.